This T cell receptor (beta chain) originates from a study of blood T cell repertoires in COVID-19 (dated by TCRdb to 2018 to 2021). Background for the entire study: The collaborator samples originated in the United States, Italy and Spain and spanned the acute and convalescent phases of COVID-19. Nearly every sample came with metadata listing a de-identified subject ID, COVID-19 status, age in years and sex. Samples were obtained from the ongoing ImmuneRACE study (first 160 participants) and from 1,200 or so subjects provided by 6 global collaborators. Where available, HLA class I and class II types were obtained from metadata supplied by the sample provider rather than from assay-based typing. The repertoires were released in a freely available public database meant as a resource for research on the immune response to SARS-CoV-2. The prospective study material was composed of cDNA or gDNA derived from T cells, B-cell-depleted T cells, or PBMCs. The dataset comprised deeply sampled blood TCRbeta repertoires from subjects exposed to, actively infected with, or recovered from COVID-19. Beyond this particular receptor, the publication reports: Clinical and demographic metadata were provided uncurated, with the amount varying by source and participant.

Comment on this clone: Which antigen it targets is not known. No much larger clonotype is one base removed from it; base qualities were not supplied.

TCRbeta CDR3 regions were amplified from genomic DNA using the immunoSEQ Assay, a bias-controlled multiplex PCR. On the study's bioinformatics: The number of nucleated cells in each sample was estimated from the amplification of reference gene primers within the assay. To quantify the absolute abundance of each unique TCRbeta CDR3 rearrangement, sequence reads were collapsed and filtered. For each sample, productive Simpson clonality was calculated as the square root of Simpson's diversity index over productive rearrangements. TCRdb stores this immuneACCESS table with in-frame sequences only. Part of the clones is absent; in the studies checked, under half of the shortfall reflects unresolved V genes, and no reason is known for the rest. V, J and clone size derive from that table, while D and trimming were established from the DNA sequence. A total of a few hundred thousand clones appear in this sample, 82% of them only once. The ten largest clonotypes hold about 5% of the sample.

Participants in the prospective study were aged about 18 to 90 years, lived in 20 to 30 United States geographic areas, and enrolled through a virtual design. To assign participants to cohorts, the prospective study relied on clinical history that participants themselves reported in a screening survey and a study questionnaire. Exposed participants had been in contact, within 2 weeks of entering the study, with a person who had a PCR-confirmed or clinician-diagnosed case of COVID-19. In the prospective study, whole blood, serum and a nasopharyngeal or oropharyngeal swab were collected from each participant by mobile phlebotomists. Participants in the prospective study had the option to provide additional blood draws and questionnaires over a roughly 2-month period. Before DNA extraction, blood samples from the prospective study were shipped at room temperature or frozen. The TCR originated in a man in his forties or fifties who had been exposed to COVID-19. Sequenced input: PBMCs or T cells enriched from blood (not recorded which).

The DNA sequence follows: TGTGCCAGCAGCGTCAGCTCTGGGGCCAACGTCCTGACTTTC. Translated, this gives CASSVSSGANVLTF. The sequence links TRBV13 to TRBJ2-6; the D gene remains uncertain. From a lookup of the germline V gene (reference sequence), CDR1 and CDR2 are PRHDT and FYEKMQ. The junction carries 5 bases between V and J, which are trimmed by 5 bases and 0 bases respectively. The CDR3 runs 14 residues from the cysteine to the phenylalanine. Here the CDR3 DNA is all that survives: 42 bases in frame from base 1. When the CDR3 is completed using the reference TRBV13 and TRBJ2-6 genes on either side, the full variable domain is AAGVIQSPRHLIKEKRETATLKCYPIPRHDTVYWYQQGPGQDPQFLISFYEKMQSDKGSIPDRFSAQQFSDYHSELNMSSLELGDSALYFCASSVSSGANVLTFGAGSRLTVL.